Listed below are T cell receptor beta chains from one sample, sequenced in a study of blood T cell repertoires in COVID-19. Only in-frame clones appear in the TCRdb table, and some are missing; sequencing was by immunoSEQ multiplex PCR. The sample includes roughly 110,000 clones, 70% to 90% of them seen just once. Input material: peripheral blood. These receptors all stem from a man aged 40-55 years with active or convalescent COVID-19. Both conserved end residues are part of each CDR3. The order of the fields is D gene, J gene, clone size, V gene, CDR3 DNA, CDR3 protein. A D gene is named only where the DNA matches it firmly. Only some rows state a clone size, as once, few, many or a class for expanded clones.

d_gene: TRBD1
j_gene: TRBJ2-3
abundance: .
v_gene: TRBV24-1
CDR3nt: TGTGCCACCGGACAGGAGATCACAGATACGCAGTATTTT
CDR3aa: CATGQEITDTQYF

d_gene: .
j_gene: TRBJ2-3
abundance: .
v_gene: TRBV30
CDR3nt: TGTGCCTGGAGAATCACTACTGTGGCGCAGTATTTT
CDR3aa: CAWRITTVAQYF

d_gene: TRBD2
j_gene: TRBJ2-1
abundance: .
v_gene: TRBV4-3
CDR3nt: TGCGCCAGCAGCCCTTTAGGGACTAGCGCCAATGAGCAGTTCTTC
CDR3aa: CASSPLGTSANEQFF

d_gene: TRBD1
j_gene: TRBJ2-4
abundance: .
v_gene: TRBV11-1
CDR3nt: TGTGCCAGCAGCGCTGATTGGGACAGAACCAAAAACATTCAGTACTTC
CDR3aa: CASSADWDRTKNIQYF

d_gene: .
j_gene: TRBJ2-7
abundance: once
v_gene: TRBV19
CDR3nt: TGTGCCAGTAGTATTTCCAGGGGAATCTACGAGCAGTACTTC
CDR3aa: CASSISRGIYEQYF

d_gene: .
j_gene: TRBJ2-7
abundance: few
v_gene: TRBV5-4
CDR3nt: TGTGCCAGCAGCTTGGATTTCCAGGGTAGCCTGGGCGAGCAGTACTTC
CDR3aa: CASSLDFQGSLGEQYF

d_gene: .
j_gene: TRBJ2-2
abundance: .
v_gene: TRBV7-8
CDR3nt: TGTGCCAGCAGCCTACAAAAGAGGGGGGAGCTGTTTTTT
CDR3aa: CASSLQKRGELFF

d_gene: TRBD2
j_gene: TRBJ2-1
abundance: .
v_gene: TRBV6-5
CDR3nt: TGTGCCAGCAGTACCGGGACTAGCGGGTCCAATGAGCAGTTCTTC
CDR3aa: CASSTGTSGSNEQFF

d_gene: .
j_gene: TRBJ2-4
abundance: .
v_gene: TRBV7-9
CDR3nt: TGTGCCAGCAGCTTAGGTTTAGAAGCGGCCAAAAACATTCAGTACTTC
CDR3aa: CASSLGLEAAKNIQYF

d_gene: TRBD1
j_gene: TRBJ1-2
abundance: .
v_gene: TRBV6-2/TRBV6-3
CDR3nt: TGTGCCAGCAGTTACGGGACAGGGCATGGCTACACCTTC
CDR3aa: CASSYGTGHGYTF

d_gene: .
j_gene: TRBJ2-1
abundance: .
v_gene: TRBV6-2/TRBV6-3
CDR3nt: TGTGCCAGCAGTACCCCCGGACTATCTCTGTTCTTC
CDR3aa: CASSTPGLSLFF

d_gene: .
j_gene: TRBJ1-5
abundance: .
v_gene: TRBV6-5
CDR3nt: TGTGCCAGCAGCCATACAGATAGCAATCAGCCCCAGCATTTT
CDR3aa: CASSHTDSNQPQHF

d_gene: .
j_gene: TRBJ2-5
abundance: .
v_gene: TRBV4-3
CDR3nt: TGCGCCAGCAGCCATACAGGGTCCCAAGAGACCCAGTACTTC
CDR3aa: CASSHTGSQETQYF

d_gene: TRBD1
j_gene: TRBJ2-1
abundance: .
v_gene: TRBV19
CDR3nt: TGTGCCAGCAACTCGGGACAGGAGATAAATGAGCAGTTCTTC
CDR3aa: CASNSGQEINEQFF

d_gene: TRBD1
j_gene: TRBJ2-7
abundance: .
v_gene: TRBV6-5
CDR3nt: TGTGCCAGCAGTTACGCACAGGGGGACTACGAGCAGTACTTC
CDR3aa: CASSYAQGDYEQYF

d_gene: .
j_gene: TRBJ1-4
abundance: .
v_gene: TRBV6-5
CDR3nt: TGTGCCTCAACCTCGGGTGGAACTAATGAAAAACTGTTTTTT
CDR3aa: CASTSGGTNEKLFF

d_gene: .
j_gene: TRBJ1-4
abundance: .
v_gene: TRBV7-2
CDR3nt: TGTGCCAGCAGCTTAGACTTGACGAGGTCGGAGAAACTGTTTTTT
CDR3aa: CASSLDLTRSEKLFF

d_gene: .
j_gene: TRBJ2-7
abundance: .
v_gene: TRBV4-1
CDR3nt: TGCGCCAGCAGCCAAGAGGGACAATATTTTGTCTACGAGCAGTACTTC
CDR3aa: CASSQEGQYFVYEQYF

d_gene: .
j_gene: TRBJ2-7
abundance: .
v_gene: TRBV7-9
CDR3nt: TGTGCCAGCAGCTTATCACTATACGAGCAGTACTTC
CDR3aa: CASSLSLYEQYF

d_gene: .
j_gene: TRBJ1-5
abundance: .
v_gene: TRBV24-1
CDR3nt: TGTGCCACCAGTGAGTCAGGGTTGAATCAGCCCCAGCATTTT
CDR3aa: CATSESGLNQPQHF